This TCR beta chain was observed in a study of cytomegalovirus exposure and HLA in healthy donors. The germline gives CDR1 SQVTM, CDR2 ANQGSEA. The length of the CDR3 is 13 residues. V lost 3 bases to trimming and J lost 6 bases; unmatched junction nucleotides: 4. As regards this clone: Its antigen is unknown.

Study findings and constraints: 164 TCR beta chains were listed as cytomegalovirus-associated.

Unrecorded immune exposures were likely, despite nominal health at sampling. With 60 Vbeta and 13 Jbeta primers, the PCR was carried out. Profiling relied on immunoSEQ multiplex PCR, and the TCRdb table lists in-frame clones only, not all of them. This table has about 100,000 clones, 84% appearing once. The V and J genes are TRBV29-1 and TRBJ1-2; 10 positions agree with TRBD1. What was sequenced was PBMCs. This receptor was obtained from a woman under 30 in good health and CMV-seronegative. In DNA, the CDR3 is TGCAGCGTTGATAGGGGACAGGGGAATGGCTACACCTTC. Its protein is CSVDRGQGNGYTF.